This T cell receptor (beta chain) appears in the sequencing data of a study of cytomegalovirus exposure and HLA in healthy donors. Study summary: As released early, the data held roughly 85 million unique TCRs from HLA-typed donors.

Primers included in the PCR were 60 Vbeta and 13 Jbeta primers. Profiled with immunoSEQ multiplex PCR; TCRdb holds only in-frame clones, not every one. The sample has just over 200,000 clones, 70% seen once. Study results and limitations: Prior analysis indicated that the majority of TCR beta V segments exhibited productivity approximately 90% or approximately 30% of the time.

CDR1 SGDLS and CDR2 YYNGEE come from the germline V gene. The CDR3 is made up of 16 amino acids. The germline V and J ends were trimmed by 3 bases and 6 bases, with 19 bases remaining between them. On this clone itself: Its antigen remains unidentified.

The source of this sequence is a middle-aged man in good health and CMV-seropositive. The chain couples TRBV9 to TRBJ2-1; D may be TRBD2 (7 bases). Sequences were obtained from PBMCs. CDR3: CASSGGGDTTINEQFF. CDR3 coding DNA: TGTGCCAGCAGCGGGGGAGGGGACACGACTATCAATGAGCAGTTCTTC.